This TCR beta chain was sequenced for a study of blood T cell repertoires in COVID-19. Original handling: Scientists estimated how many nucleated cells there were by amplifying reference gene primers. The repertoire was sequenced with immunoSEQ multiplex PCR; TCRdb's copy has only in-frame clones and lacks some. V, J and clone size are those of that table, while D and trimming were read from the DNA. This table holds about 180,000 clones, 84% found once. Germline loops: CDR1 SEHNR, CDR2 FQNEAQ (reference sequence). Trimming left V 5 bases short and J 1 base short, with 11 bases between. The CDR3 covers 14 residues.

This chain joins TRBV7-9 and TRBJ1-1, with a possible D match to TRBD1 (5 bases). The source material was peripheral blood. This sequence originates from a human donor in a cohort sampled during active COVID-19. CDR3 sequence (DNA): TGTGCCAGCAGCCCCTCGACAGCGAACACTGAAGCTTTCTTT. Its translation: CASSPSTANTEAFF.